The 21 T cell receptor beta chains below were found in one sample sequenced in a study of long-term antiretroviral therapy in people with HIV (dated by TCRdb to between 2021 and 2022). The immunoSEQ hsTCRB v3.0 assay was used at survey level resolution to sequence the TRB variable region. TCRdb mirrors the immuneACCESS table, restricted to in-frame sequences. Some clones are absent from its copies; in checked studies, under half trace to an unresolved V gene, and the reason for the others is unknown. This sample lists 30,000 to 40,000 clones; approximately 94% were detected once. Clones ranked in the top ten supply 3% to 4.5% of the sample. The sequences come from unsorted PBMCs, collected 4.1 years after starting antiretroviral therapy. These receptors were collected from a woman aged 50 to 60 with HIV.

This rearrangement joins TRBV7-9 to TRBJ1-1; 9 nucleotides align to TRBD1. Per the germline V gene, CDR1 is SEHNR and CDR2 is FQNEAQ (reference sequence). This CDR3 spans 16 amino acids. After removal of 3 bases from V and 1 base from J, the junction contained 6 bases not matched to a gene. In DNA, the CDR3 is TGTGCCAGCAGCTTCACAGGGGGCGCCGGGAACACTGAAGCTTTCTTT. Residues: CASSFTGGAGNTEAFF.

This chain connects TRBV6-5 to TRBJ1-4; a weak D match, TRBD1 (6 bases). V shed 4 bases and J shed 15 bases, with 15 bases lying between them. The germline gives CDR1 MNHEY, CDR2 SVGAGI. The CDR3 loop spans 12 amino acids. CDR3 nucleotides: TGTGCCAGCAGTTCGGACAGCGGCATTGTGTTTTTT. Its translation is CASSSDSGIVFF.

The genes are TRBV2 and TRBJ1-1; TRBD1 is a possible D gene (5 bases). CDR1 and CDR2 (germline): SNHLY, FYNNEI. This CDR3 region has 15 residues. The germline V and J ends were trimmed by 1 base and 3 bases, with 12 bases remaining between them. The chain's CDR3 is CASSEGGSGYTEAFF. CDR3 nucleotide sequence: TGTGCCAGCAGTGAAGGTGGCTCAGGGTACACTGAAGCTTTCTTT.

This chain uses TRBV6-5 with TRBJ2-2, with 9 bases lining up with TRBD1. Germline CDR1 and CDR2: MNHEY and SVGAGI. The CDR3 covers 15 residues. V shed 5 bases, J shed 4 bases, and the junction held 5 bases outside the gene matches. As DNA, the CDR3 is TGTGCCAGCAGTATGGACAGGGGAGCCACCGGGGAGCTGTTTTTT. Its translation is CASSMDRGATGELFF.

The genes are TRBV7-9 and TRBJ1-3; D call uncertain. The CDR3 extends over 13 amino acids. Germline values: CDR1 SEHNR, CDR2 FQNEAQ (reference sequence). The V gene lost 3 bases and the J gene lost 0 bases, with 3 bases spanning the gap. In DNA form, the CDR3 reads TGTGCCAGCAGCTTTGACTCTGGAAACACCATATATTTT. Protein: CASSFDSGNTIYF.

The chain recombines TRBV15 with TRBJ1-1; 8 nucleotides align to TRBD1. V gave up 1 base and J gave up 3 bases; unmatched junction bases: 4. Germline CDR1 LNHNV, CDR2 YYDKDF (reference sequence). CDR3 length: 15 residues. CDR3 residues: CATSRGTGPDTEAFF. The CDR3 bases are TGTGCCACCAGCAGAGGGACAGGGCCGGACACTGAAGCTTTCTTT.

V and J are TRBV7-2 and TRBJ1-3; D gene ambiguous. V was pared by 5 bases and J by 0 bases, with 14 bases between. The CDR3 loop spans 16 amino acids. The V gene's germline CDR1 is SGHTA and CDR2 FQGNSA. The CDR3 sequence is CASSPLGGFSGNTIYF. As DNA, the CDR3 is TGTGCCAGCAGCCCCTTAGGCGGGTTCTCTGGAAACACCATATATTTT.

Concerning this clone: Mismatch with germline at one junction end may stem from a read error. The chain recombines TRBV7-6 with TRBJ2-7; D not certain. This CDR3 is 14 amino acids long. CDR1 is SGHVS, CDR2 FNYEAQ, per germline. The CDR3: CASSLGVQVPTIDF. In DNA, the CDR3 is TGTGCCAGCAGCTTAGGGGTCCAGGTCCCCACCATCGACTTC. Together with reference TRBV7-6 and TRBJ2-7, the CDR3 gives the full variable domain: GAGVSQSPRYKVTKRGQDVALRCDPISGHVSLYWYRQALGQGPEFLTYFNYEAQQDKSGLPNDRFSAERPEGSISTLTIQRTEQRDSAMYRCASSLGVQVPTIDFGPGTRLTVT.

This chain connects TRBV7-6 to TRBJ1-2; D call uncertain. Per germline, CDR1 SGHVS and CDR2 FNYEAQ. This CDR3 spans 14 amino acids. Trimming took 1 base from V and 7 from J, leaving 13 bases between them. The CDR3 nucleotides are TGTGCCAGCAGCTTAGAGGAGGGCTCTATTGGCTACACCTTC. It codes for CASSLEEGSIGYTF.

J is TRBJ1-6 and V is TRBV7-2, with a possible D match to TRBD1 (6 bases). The CDR3 contains 15 residues. V was trimmed by 5 bases and J by 7 bases, leaving 15 bases between them. CDR1 is SGHTA and CDR2 is FQGNSA in the germline V gene. The CDR3 reads CASSAGVAPNSPLHF. The DNA of the CDR3 is TGTGCCAGCAGCGCAGGGGTTGCCCCAAATTCACCCCTCCACTTT.

The chain combines TRBV6-5 with TRBJ1-4; no definite D call. Germline CDR1 and CDR2: MNHEY and SVGAGI. CDR3 length: 13 residues. Trimming left V 8 bases short and J 5 bases short, with 12 bases between. CDR3 in amino acids: CASREAANEKLFF. CDR3 nucleotide sequence: TGTGCCAGCCGGGAGGCAGCAAATGAAAAACTGTTTTTT.

The chain is built from TRBV9 and TRBJ2-7; 9 nucleotides match TRBD2. The length of the CDR3 is 15 residues. J gave up 6 bases and V 0 bases, and 7 bases lay outside the gene matches. Looked up from germline, CDR1 is SGDLS and CDR2 is YYNGEE. CDR3 loop: CASSVDASGVFEQYF. CDR3 DNA sequence: TGTGCCAGCAGCGTAGATGCTAGCGGGGTGTTCGAGCAGTACTTC.

This sequence joins TRBV9 and TRBJ1-1; no firm D call. Germline loops: CDR1 SGDLS, CDR2 YYNGEE. V lost 5 bases and J lost 1, with 18 bases in between. There are 16 residues in the CDR3. The CDR3 protein is CASSSSGVGENTEAFF. The CDR3 DNA reads as TGTGCCAGCAGTTCTTCTGGGGTAGGAGAGAACACTGAAGCTTTCTTT.

V is TRBV5-6 and J is TRBJ1-1, with TRBD1 as a possible D gene (5 bases). V was clipped by 5 bases and J by 0 bases, with 17 bases between them. CDR1 is SGHDT and CDR2 is YYEEEE in the germline V gene. The CDR3 loop spans 16 amino acids. CDR3 residues: CASRDEGRGMNTEAFF. The CDR3 bases are TGTGCCAGCAGGGATGAGGGGCGGGGGATGAACACTGAAGCTTTCTTT.

The chain links TRBV5-1 to TRBJ2-7; D is ambiguous. Trimming removed 0 bases from V and 1 base from J, with 8 bases in between. The CDR3 covers 14 residues. Germline V lookup: CDR1 SGHRS, CDR2 YFSETQ. The CDR3: CASSLEVPSYEQYF. In DNA, the CDR3 is TGCGCCAGCAGCTTGGAAGTGCCTTCCTACGAGCAGTACTTC.

This clone occurred once. The rearrangement joins TRBV5-6 to TRBJ1-6; 7 positions match TRBD1. CDR3 length equals 15 residues. V was pared by 3 bases and J by 8 bases, with 8 bases of the junction left unmatched. The germline V gene encodes CDR1 SGHDT and CDR2 YYEEEE. CDR3 coding DNA: TGTGCCAGCAGCTCGGGACAGCCCATTCATTCACCCCTCCACTTT. It codes for CASSSGQPIHSPLHF. The full variable domain, in which reference TRBV5-6 and TRBJ1-6 provide the parts outside the CDR3, is DAGVTQSPTHLIKTRGQQVTLRCSPKSGHDTVSWYQQALGQGPQFIFQYYEEEERQRGNFPDRFSGHQFPNYSSELNVNALLLGDSALYLCASSSGQPIHSPLHFGNGTRLTVT.

V is TRBV5-4 and J is TRBJ1-2, with a tentative D call TRBD1 (6 bases). This CDR3 has 15 residues. Germline assignment: CDR1 SGHNT and CDR2 YYREEE (reference sequence). V lost 0 bases to trimming and J lost 1 base, with 10 bases between them. The CDR3 DNA follows: TGTGCCAGCAGCTTGGGACAGGCTTTTAACTATGGCTACACCTTC. Translated: CASSLGQAFNYGYTF.

The chain recombines TRBV2 with TRBJ2-3; perhaps TRBD1 as D (5 bases). Trimming shortened V by 4 bases and J by 4 bases, and 12 bases separated the two germline ends. In germline, CDR1 is SNHLY, CDR2 FYNNEI. This CDR3 is built from 14 residues. CDR3 coding DNA: TGTGCCAGCAGTGTGACGGAAGGGGCAGATACGCAGTATTTT. Translated: CASSVTEGADTQYF.

The V gene is TRBV2, the J gene TRBJ2-5; 13 bases match TRBD2. The CDR3 has 15 amino acids. Germline V CDR1 and CDR2: SNHLY, FYNNEI. The V and J ends lost 7 bases and 5 bases, in that order; junction bases with no gene match: 7. The CDR3 region is CASKGLAGAGETQYF. CDR3 bases: TGTGCCAGCAAAGGACTAGCGGGGGCCGGGGAGACCCAGTACTTC.

The CDR3 reads CASSYSAGAGQPQHF. DNA of the CDR3: TGTGCCAGCAGTTACTCAGCCGGGGCCGGTCAGCCCCAGCATTTT. J is TRBJ1-5 and V is TRBV6-5; possibly TRBD1 for D (5 bases). CDR1 and CDR2 from the germline V gene are MNHEY and SVGAGI. Trimming pared 0 bases from V and 6 bases from J, leaving 12 bases between. The length of the CDR3 is 15 residues.

This clone has only one observation. The rearrangement links TRBV5-1 to TRBJ1-4; 7 bases align to TRBD1. The junction had 9 bases not matched to a gene; V was cut back by 0 bases and J by 7 bases. CDR1 SGHRS and CDR2 YFSETQ come from the germline V gene. The CDR3 is made up of 16 amino acids. The DNA of the CDR3 is TGCGCCAGCAGCTTGGGACAGGGACAGTATTTTGAAAAACTGTTTTTT. Translating gives CASSLGQGQYFEKLFF. Looking up the rest from reference TRBV5-1 and TRBJ1-4 gives the full variable domain: KAGVTQTPRYLIKTRGQQVTLSCSPISGHRSVSWYQQTPGQGLQFLFEYFSETQRNKGNFPGRFSGRQFSNSRSEMNVSTLELGDSALYLCASSLGQGQYFEKLFFGSGTQLSVL.